This T cell receptor (beta chain) was recorded in a study of blood T cell repertoires in COVID-19. Study-wide context: Some COVID-19 samples were acute and others convalescent; all came from the United States, Italy and Spain.

Germline-derived CDR1 and CDR2 are MNHEY and SMNVEV (reference sequence). The CDR3 totals 13 residues. Trimming took 3 bases from V and 2 from J, leaving 8 bases between them. Clones were sequenced by immunoSEQ multiplex PCR, and TCRdb holds only the in-frame ones, with some missing. The sample shows 250,000 or so clones, over 70% of them seen only once. The chain combines TRBV27 with TRBJ2-7, with D perhaps TRBD2 (5 bases). The specimen sequenced was peripheral blood. This clonotype was obtained from a woman older than 75 with acute or convalescent COVID-19. Here the CDR3 reads CASSFPGAYEQYF. The CDR3 nucleotides read TGTGCCAGCAGTTTTCCCGGGGCCTACGAGCAGTACTTC.